Given below is one T cell receptor (beta chain) in context. Its antigen remains unknown. TCRdb reanalysed the RT-PCR reads using MiXCR and keeps one entry per CDR3 protein. The repertoire holds a few hundred thousand distinct CDR3 sequences, with less than 25% as singletons. These data are taken from a study of response to subunit inactivated influenza vaccine. Whole-study findings and limits: Each seasonal influenza vaccination, the authors suggested, recruits few new T cells.

This CDR3 has 15 amino acids. From germline, CDR1 is SGHRS and CDR2 YFSETQ. Trimming cost V 1 base and J 0 bases, with 10 bases left between them. The TCR originated in a man between 50 and 69 years old who received an inactivated influenza vaccine. Source: PBMCs from blood, taken less than 22 months after vaccination. The chain recombines TRBV5-1 with TRBJ1-1; D is uncertain. CDR3 coding DNA: TGCGCCAGCAGCTTGATTAGTCAAGTGAACACTGAAGCTTTCTTT. This sequence encodes CASSLISQVNTEAFF. Complete variable domain (other parts from reference TRBV5-1 and TRBJ1-1): KAGVTQTPRYLIKTRGQQVTLSCSPISGHRSVSWYQQTPGQGLQFLFEYFSETQRNKGNFPGRFSGRQFSNSRSEMNVSTLELGDSALYLCASSLISQVNTEAFFGQGTRLTVV.